Each of the 32 T cell receptor beta chains below was sequenced from the same sample in a study of T cell responses to AZD1222 COVID-19 vaccine. Only in-frame clones appear in the TCRdb table, and some are missing; sequencing was by immunoSEQ multiplex PCR. The table records some 150,000 clones, around 89% of them present only once. The sequenced sample was peripheral blood, obtained 28 days after the second AZD1222 dose. The receptors originated from an adult who received the AZD1222 COVID-19 vaccine.

This chain connects TRBV19 to TRBJ1-5; the match to TRBD1 covers 8 bases. The V gene's germline CDR1 is LNHDA and CDR2 SQIVND (reference sequence). CDR3 size: 15 residues. The trim removed 7 bases at V and 1 base at J, leaving 6 bases unmatched. For the CDR3, the DNA is TGTGCCAGTACGGGGGACAGGTACAGCAATCAGCCCCAGCATTTT. Amino acid sequence: CASTGDRYSNQPQHF.

The CDR3 sequence: CASSPLPGHEQYF. In DNA form, the CDR3 reads TGTGCCAGCTCACCCCTCCCAGGGCACGAGCAGTACTTC. This rearrangement joins TRBV18 to TRBJ2-7, with D perhaps matching TRBD1 (5 bases). Germline V gene data show CDR1 as KGHSH and CDR2 as LQKENI. Trimming shortened V by 3 bases and J by 5 bases, and 11 bases separated the two germline ends. CDR3 length equals 13 residues.

V usage is TRBV21-1 and J usage is TRBJ2-7; the DNA was not compared with TRBD1, the D call given in the table. TRBV21-1 is given as a pseudogene. The CDR3 is 15 amino acids. The CDR3 coding sequence is TGTGCCAGCAGCAAAGTTACAGGGAGCTCCTACGAGCAGTACTTC. It specifies CASSKVTGSSYEQYF.

CDR3 sequence reads: CAISPSGVGDTQYF. CDR3 sequence (DNA): TGTGCCATCAGCCCCTCCGGGGTGGGAGATACGCAGTATTTT. The genes are TRBV10-3 and TRBJ2-3, with D tentatively TRBD2 (5 bases). CDR1 and CDR2 (germline): ENHRY, SYGVKD. This CDR3 has 14 amino acids. Trimming removed 6 bases from V and 5 bases from J, with 15 bases in between.

The chain couples TRBV7-9 to TRBJ1-1, with 10 bases aligning to TRBD1. The ends lost 5 bases at V and 0 bases at J; junction bases unmatched: 9. This CDR3 spans 17 amino acids. In germline, CDR1 is SEHNR, CDR2 FQNEAQ (reference sequence). The CDR3 region is CASSHKTGGPMNTEAFF. For the CDR3, the DNA is TGTGCCAGCAGCCATAAGACAGGGGGCCCCATGAACACTGAAGCTTTCTTT.

This clone has just one count. V usage is TRBV6-2 or TRBV6-3 and J usage is TRBJ1-2; possible D gene TRBD1, 6 bases. The V and J ends lost 5 bases and 5 bases respectively, with 24 bases between them. CDR1 is MNHEY and CDR2 is SVGEGT in the germline V gene. The CDR3 is made up of 17 amino acids. This CDR3 reads CASSLRQAHSGGYGYTF. CDR3 DNA: TGTGCCAGCAGTCTTAGACAGGCCCACTCCGGTGGGTATGGCTACACCTTC.

The chain combines TRBV9 with TRBJ1-1, with TRBD1 matching 10 bases. Unmatched junction bases numbered 7, after V lost 7 bases and J lost 7 bases. Per the germline V gene, CDR1 is SGDLS and CDR2 is YYNGEE. The CDR3 spans 13 residues. This CDR3 is CASGETGGSEAFF. The DNA for the CDR3 is TGTGCCAGCGGAGAGACAGGGGGCAGTGAAGCTTTCTTT.

The CDR3 protein is CASSPGNTGELFF. The CDR3, as DNA: TGTGCCAGCAGCCCGGGGAATACCGGGGAGCTGTTTTTT. This chain connects TRBV7-8 to TRBJ2-2; tentatively, D is TRBD2 (5 bases). Trimming took 5 bases from V and 5 from J, leaving 9 bases between them. CDR1 is SGHVS and CDR2 is FQNEAQ in the germline V gene. This CDR3 comprises 13 residues.

This chain links TRBV19 with TRBJ2-5; 8 positions match TRBD2. Germline-derived CDR1 and CDR2 are LNHDA and SQIVND (reference sequence). CDR3 length: 14 residues. V gave up 5 bases and J gave up 2 bases; unmatched junction bases: 4. Written as DNA, the CDR3 is TGTGCCAGTAGTGACGGGGGGGAGCAAGAGACCCAGTACTTC. This translates into CASSDGGEQETQYF.

The J gene is TRBJ1-5, the V gene TRBV29-1, with D maybe TRBD1 (5 bases). CDR3 length: 14 residues. Germline V gene sequence: CDR1 SQVTM, CDR2 ANQGSEA. With 4 bases removed from V and 6 bases from J, the gap between germline ends came to 16 bases. CDR3 nucleotide sequence: TGCAGCGTTGTAGAGGGCGATGGGGGTCAGCCCCAGCATTTT. Translated, it gives CSVVEGDGGQPQHF. Full variable domain (missing parts from reference TRBV29-1 and TRBJ1-5): SAVISQKPSRDICQRGTSLTIQCQVDSQVTMMFWYRQQPGQSLTLIATANQGSEATYESGFVIDKFPISRPNLTFSTLTVSNMSPEDSSIYLCSVVEGDGGQPQHFGDGTRLSIL.

This clone is a singleton in its sample. CDR3 sequence (DNA): TGCGCCAGCAGCTACAGGAGACAGGGGGTGACTGAAGCTTTCTTT. Its protein product is CASSYRRQGVTEAFF. This sequence joins TRBV5-1 and TRBJ1-1; TRBD1 aligns across 9 bases. Germline lookup yields CDR1 SGHRS and CDR2 YFSETQ. V gave up 3 bases and J gave up 5 bases; unmatched junction bases: 8. This CDR3 has 15 residues.

This clone was seen once. V and J are TRBV7-9 and TRBJ1-1; D gene unclear. There are 12 residues in the CDR3. Germline CDR1 is SEHNR and CDR2 is FQNEAQ (reference sequence). Trimming shortened V by 1 base and J by 8 bases, and 8 bases separated the two germline ends. The CDR3 DNA sequence: TGTGCCAGCAGCTTAGGCTCGAGGGAAGCTTTCTTT. This translates into CASSLGSREAFF.

The chain has TRBV9 and TRBJ2-5, with 9 bases matching TRBD2. Losses at the gene ends were 0 bases for V and 1 base for J; bases not matched to a gene: 4. The germline gives CDR1 SGDLS, CDR2 YYNGEE. The CDR3 has 16 residues. The CDR3 reads CASSVGSSGIQETQYF. The CDR3 nucleotides read TGTGCCAGCAGCGTAGGTTCTAGCGGGATCCAAGAGACCCAGTACTTC.

The V gene is TRBV4-2, the J gene TRBJ1-3, with no clear D. This CDR3 is built from 16 residues. The V and J ends lost 0 bases and 0 bases respectively, with 9 bases between them. In germline, CDR1 is LGHNA, CDR2 YNFKEQ. In nucleotides, the CDR3 is TGTGCCAGCAGCCAAGAGTTCGGGATCTCTGGAAACACCATATATTTT. Protein product: CASSQEFGISGNTIYF.

The gene calls are TRBV7-9 and TRBJ2-3, with D unclear. V dropped 1 base and J dropped 3 bases, with 2 bases sitting between them. From germline, CDR1 is SEHNR and CDR2 FQNEAQ (reference sequence). CDR3 length equals 12 residues. The CDR3 region is CASSLGTDTQYF. In DNA, the CDR3 is TGTGCCAGCAGCTTAGGTACAGATACGCAGTATTTT.

The V call is TRBV9, the J call TRBJ2-7; 8 bases are a match to TRBD1. The length of the CDR3 is 16 residues. The junction had 15 bases not matched to a gene; V was cut back by 3 bases and J by 7 bases. The V gene's germline CDR1 is SGDLS and CDR2 YYNGEE. The CDR3 sequence is CASSGRGTGSPEEQYF. The CDR3, as DNA: TGTGCCAGCAGCGGAAGAGGGACAGGTAGTCCGGAGGAGCAGTACTTC.

The chain is built from TRBV27 and TRBJ1-1, with a weak D call TRBD1 (6 bases). The V end lost 3 bases, the J end lost 4 bases, and 12 bases lay between the germline ends. Per germline, CDR1 MNHEY and CDR2 SMNVEV (reference sequence). The CDR3 contains 14 residues. The CDR3 region is CASSLTGFGTEAFF. The CDR3 DNA reads as TGTGCCAGCAGTTTGACAGGATTTGGCACTGAAGCTTTCTTT.

The rearrangement uses TRBV2 and TRBJ2-5, with D tentatively TRBD2 (6 bases). This CDR3 is built from 12 residues. Trimming removed 7 bases at V and 7 bases at J, with 13 bases between. From germline, CDR1 is SNHLY and CDR2 FYNNEI. The chain's CDR3 is CASTGELGTQYF. CDR3 nucleotides: TGTGCCAGCACGGGGGAATTGGGGACCCAGTACTTC. The full variable domain, with the rest looked up from reference TRBV2 and TRBJ2-5, is EPEVTQTPSHQVTQMGQEVILRCVPISNHLYFYWYRQILGQKVEFLVSFYNNEISEKSEIFDDQFSVERPDGSNFTLKIRSTKLEDSAMYFCASTGELGTQYFGPGTRLLVL.

The chain combines TRBV5-4 with TRBJ2-2; TRBD1 matches at 7 bases. Per germline, CDR1 SGHNT and CDR2 YYREEE (reference sequence). Trimming cost V 4 bases and J 1 base; bases outside gene matches: 7. This CDR3 contains 16 residues. CDR3 DNA sequence: TGTGCCAGCAGCGAAATGACAGGGATGAACACCGGGGAGCTGTTTTTT. Translated: CASSEMTGMNTGELFF.

The rearrangement uses TRBV5-6 and TRBJ1-5; D perhaps matches TRBD1 (5 bases). CDR3 length: 15 residues. Trimming pared 4 bases from V and 7 bases from J, leaving 18 bases between. In germline, CDR1 is SGHDT, CDR2 YYEEEE. The CDR3 DNA reads TGTGCCAGCAGCCCCTATGGGGCCATAGGCCAGCCCCAGCATTTT. Protein sequence: CASSPYGAIGQPQHF. The whole variable domain, filled in from reference TRBV5-6 and TRBJ1-5, reads DAGVTQSPTHLIKTRGQQVTLRCSPKSGHDTVSWYQQALGQGPQFIFQYYEEEERQRGNFPDRFSGHQFPNYSSELNVNALLLGDSALYLCASSPYGAIGQPQHFGDGTRLSIL.

The chain links TRBV2 to TRBJ1-6; D unclear. The CDR3 has 13 amino acids. Trimming removed 1 base at V and 10 bases at J, with 8 bases between. Germline assignment: CDR1 SNHLY and CDR2 FYNNEI. DNA for the CDR3: TGTGCCAGCAGTGAAGTAAGTGGGTCACCCCTCCACTTT. It translates to CASSEVSGSPLHF.

In its sample, this clone was seen a few times. This chain uses TRBV11-2 with TRBJ1-1, with D perhaps TRBD1 (6 bases). Germline lookup yields CDR1 SGHAT and CDR2 FQNNGV. V gave up 5 bases and J gave up 7 bases, with 14 bases separating them. The CDR3 consists of 13 residues. The CDR3 DNA follows: TGTGCCAGCAGCCGATACCGGGACAATGAAGCTTTCTTT. Protein: CASSRYRDNEAFF.

The V call is TRBV4-2, the J call TRBJ2-2; 7 bases are shared with TRBD1. CDR1 and CDR2 from the germline V gene are LGHNA and YNFKEQ. The ends lost 0 bases at V and 10 bases at J; junction bases unmatched: 14. CDR3 length equals 17 residues. This CDR3 is CASSQDLVTTGKKELFF. The CDR3 region has the DNA TGTGCCAGCAGCCAAGATTTGGTGACGACAGGGAAGAAGGAGCTGTTTTTT.

Here the CDR3 reads CASSFGGGINEQFF. Written as DNA, the CDR3 is TGTGCCAGCAGCTTTGGCGGGGGTATCAATGAGCAGTTCTTC. The chain links TRBV7-3 to TRBJ2-1, with TRBD2 identical over 7 bases. This CDR3 spans 14 amino acids. With V trimmed by 3 bases and J by 6 bases, 5 bases remained unmatched. Per the germline V gene, CDR1 is SGHTA and CDR2 is FQGTGA. The whole variable domain, filled in from reference TRBV7-3 and TRBJ2-1, reads GAGVSQTPSNKVTEKGKYVELRCDPISGHTALYWYRQSLGQGPEFLIYFQGTGAADDSGLPNDRFFAVRPEGSVSTLKIQRTERGDSAVYLCASSFGGGINEQFFGPGTRLTVL.

The V gene is TRBV7-2, the J gene TRBJ1-2; no definite D call. CDR1 is SGHTA, CDR2 FQGNSA, per germline. The CDR3 has 14 residues. V shed 0 bases and J shed 2 bases, with 7 bases lying between them. CDR3 sequence: CASSLAQTNYGYTF. CDR3 in DNA: TGTGCCAGCAGCTTAGCGCAGACCAACTATGGCTACACCTTC.

The rearrangement uses TRBV27 and TRBJ1-1, with TRBD1 identical over 9 bases. V was clipped by 7 bases and J by 1 base; unmatched bases: 13. CDR1 is MNHEY and CDR2 is SMNVEV in the germline V gene (reference sequence). The CDR3 is 17 amino acids. The CDR3 nucleotides are TGTGCCAGCATACCTGCCGGACAGGGGTGGGAGAACACTGAAGCTTTCTTT. It yields the protein CASIPAGQGWENTEAFF.

The CDR3 region is CASTRGRGTEKLFF. For the CDR3, the DNA is TGTGCCAGCACCCGTGGCAGGGGCACTGAAAAACTGTTTTTT. This chain joins TRBV6-6 and TRBJ1-4; D is perhaps TRBD1 (6 bases). The CDR3 is 14 residues long. The germline V gene encodes CDR1 MNHNY and CDR2 SVGAGI (reference sequence). V was shortened by 7 bases and J by 7 bases, with 16 bases between the two germline ends.

The chain is built from TRBV2 and TRBJ1-1, with D tentatively TRBD1 (6 bases). Looked up from germline, CDR1 is SNHLY and CDR2 is FYNNEI. V was clipped by 6 bases and J by 4 bases, with 21 bases between them. CDR3 size: 16 residues. CDR3 nucleotides: TGTGCCAGCAGGAGAAGGGCAGGGGATAGAGGCACTGAAGCTTTCTTT. Amino acids: CASRRRAGDRGTEAFF.

V usage is TRBV14 and J usage is TRBJ1-1; D is unclear. V was clipped by 0 bases and J by 7 bases, with 12 bases between them. From germline, CDR1 is SGHDN and CDR2 FVKESK. The length of the CDR3 is 14 residues. CDR3 in amino acids: CASSQEIRPHEAFF. The CDR3 region has the DNA TGTGCCAGCAGCCAAGAGATCCGGCCCCATGAAGCTTTCTTT.

The gene calls are TRBV7-8 and TRBJ1-1; 7 positions agree with TRBD1. V was pared by 5 bases and J by 7 bases, with 16 bases of the junction left unmatched. This CDR3 has 16 amino acids. CDR1 SGHVS and CDR2 FQNEAQ come from the germline V gene. DNA of the CDR3: TGTGCCAGCAGCCGAGTGGTCGGGACAGTCAACTTTGAAGCTTTCTTT. It codes for CASSRVVGTVNFEAFF.

The chain couples TRBV4-1 to TRBJ2-1; 8 positions match TRBD1. CDR3 length: 15 amino acids. Germline V CDR1 and CDR2: MGHRA, YSYEKL. The V segment lost 4 bases and the J segment 6 bases; nucleotides outside the gene matches: 8. The CDR3 nucleotides are TGCGCCAGCAGCCCCGGACAGGGAATGGGCAATGAGCAGTTCTTC. This gives the protein CASSPGQGMGNEQFF.

CDR3 bases: TGCGCCAGCAGCCCCGGGACTAAGATCACCTACGAGCAGTACTTC. Translating it yields CASSPGTKITYEQYF. The V gene is TRBV5-1, the J gene TRBJ2-7; 7 nucleotides agree with TRBD2. CDR1 is SGHRS and CDR2 is YFSETQ in the germline V gene. Trimming cost V 4 bases and J 2 bases; bases outside gene matches: 9. This CDR3 has 15 amino acids.